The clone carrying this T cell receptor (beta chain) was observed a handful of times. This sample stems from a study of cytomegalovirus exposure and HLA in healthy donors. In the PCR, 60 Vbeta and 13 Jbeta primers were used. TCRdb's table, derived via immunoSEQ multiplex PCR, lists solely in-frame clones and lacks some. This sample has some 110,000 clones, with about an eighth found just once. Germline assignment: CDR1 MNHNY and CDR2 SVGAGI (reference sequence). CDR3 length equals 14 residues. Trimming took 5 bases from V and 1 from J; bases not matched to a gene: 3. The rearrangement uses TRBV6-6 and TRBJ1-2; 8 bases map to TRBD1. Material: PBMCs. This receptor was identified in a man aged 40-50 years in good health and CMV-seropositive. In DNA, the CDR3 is TGTGCCAGCAGTACGGGACAGGATAACTATGGCTACACCTTC. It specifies CASSTGQDNYGYTF.